Shown below are 10 T cell receptor beta chains from a single sample sequenced in a study of early T cells in non-severe SARS-CoV-2 infection. Each CDR3 protein gets one entry after TCRdb re-called the 5' RACE reads with MiXCR. The data contain 40,000 to 65,000 distinct CDR3 sequences, over 7.5% of them singletons. Sequencing was carried out using whole blood. The origin of the receptors is an adult who was a healthcare worker with PCR-confirmed SARS-CoV-2 infection or an uninfected control (not recorded which).

This clonotype was observed a handful of times. The V call is TRBV30, the J call TRBJ2-5; no reliable D call. CDR3 length: 11 amino acids. The V and J ends lost 3 bases and 2 bases respectively, with 4 bases between them. The V gene's germline CDR1 is GTSNPN and CDR2 SVGIG (reference sequence). The CDR3 sequence is CAWSSQETQYF. Written as DNA, the CDR3 is TGTGCCTGGAGCAGTCAAGAGACCCAGTACTTC.

In its sample, this clonotype was seen a few times. The rearrangement links TRBV12-3 or TRBV12-4 to TRBJ2-5; D is undetermined. This CDR3 has 12 residues. V lost 4 bases, J lost 7 bases, and 10 bases lay in between. The CDR3 sequence is CASSSRPPTQYF. The DNA of the CDR3 is TGTGCCAGCAGTTCCCGACCGCCGACCCAGTACTTC.

V is TRBV12-3 or TRBV12-4 and J is TRBJ2-7; 12 bases are a match to TRBD2. The CDR3 contains 17 residues. Trimming took 6 bases from V and 2 from J; bases not matched to a gene: 11. The CDR3 loop is CASSLQLRLAGAYEQYF. The CDR3 region has the DNA TGTGCCAGCAGCCTCCAACTCAGACTAGCGGGGGCCTACGAGCAGTACTTC.

This clonotype turned up a few times. The chain is built from TRBV5-5 and TRBJ1-5; possibly TRBD1 for D (5 bases). The CDR3 is 15 amino acids. Trimming took off 3 bases at V and 4 bases at J, with 14 bases between the two ends. Germline V gene lookup returns CDR1 SGHKS and CDR2 YYEKEE (reference sequence). The CDR3, as DNA: TGTGCCAGCAGCTCCCTAGAGGGGTGGAATCAGCCCCAGCATTTT. This translates into CASSSLEGWNQPQHF.

The chain recombines TRBV9 with TRBJ2-7; TRBD1 aligns across 8 bases. The CDR3 extends over 15 amino acids. Germline CDR1 SGDLS, CDR2 YYNGEE. V was clipped by 0 bases and J by 0 bases; unmatched bases: 2. CDR3 protein: CASSVGDRTSYEQYF. The CDR3 DNA follows: TGTGCCAGCAGCGTAGGGGACAGGACCTCCTACGAGCAGTACTTC.

This clonotype was counted ten times or more. CDR3 bases: TGCGCCAGCAGTAGTTCATCTGGAAACACCATATATTTT. It translates to CASSSSSGNTIYF. The rearrangement uses TRBV5-1 and TRBJ1-3; D remains ambiguous. Trimming took 5 bases from V and 1 from J, leaving 7 bases between them. Germline V gene sequence: CDR1 SGHRS, CDR2 YFSETQ. The CDR3 covers 13 residues.

This clonotype was found a few times. V gene TRBV6-5 combines with J gene TRBJ2-7; 7 nucleotides match TRBD2. Germline V lookup: CDR1 MNHEY, CDR2 SVGAGI. CDR3 length equals 14 residues. The V and J ends lost 2 bases and 1 base, in that order; junction bases with no gene match: 2. CDR3 coding DNA: TGTGCCAGCAGTTACGGGAGGGCTTCCTACGAGCAGTACTTC. Translating gives CASSYGRASYEQYF.

V gene TRBV27 combines with J gene TRBJ2-2, with 8 bases aligning to TRBD1. In germline, CDR1 is MNHEY, CDR2 SMNVEV (reference sequence). The CDR3 sequence is 14 residues long. V was pared by 4 bases and J by 7 bases, with 5 bases of the junction left unmatched. CDR3 DNA: TGTGCCAGCAGTTACACAGGGGGTTTCGGGGAGCTGTTTTTT. Translation: CASSYTGGFGELFF.

This chain joins TRBV29-1 and TRBJ1-5; possibly TRBD1 for D (6 bases). The CDR3 runs 14 residues. The ends were cut back, 1 base at V and 2 bases at J, with 9 bases in the middle. CDR1 is SQVTM, CDR2 ANQGSEA, per germline. The CDR3 DNA reads TGCAGCGTTGAAGTAGCAGGGGGCAATCAGCCCCAGCATTTT. This codes for CSVEVAGGNQPQHF.

This clonotype was counted ten times or more. The chain carries TRBV6-2 or TRBV6-3 and TRBJ2-5; D ambiguous. Germline V CDR1 and CDR2: MNHEY, SVGEGT. The CDR3 is 14 residues long. V was trimmed by 6 bases and J by 5 bases, leaving 16 bases between them. The CDR3 is CASSQQEVVETQYF. As DNA, the CDR3 is TGTGCCAGCAGCCAGCAAGAGGTAGTGGAGACCCAGTACTTC.